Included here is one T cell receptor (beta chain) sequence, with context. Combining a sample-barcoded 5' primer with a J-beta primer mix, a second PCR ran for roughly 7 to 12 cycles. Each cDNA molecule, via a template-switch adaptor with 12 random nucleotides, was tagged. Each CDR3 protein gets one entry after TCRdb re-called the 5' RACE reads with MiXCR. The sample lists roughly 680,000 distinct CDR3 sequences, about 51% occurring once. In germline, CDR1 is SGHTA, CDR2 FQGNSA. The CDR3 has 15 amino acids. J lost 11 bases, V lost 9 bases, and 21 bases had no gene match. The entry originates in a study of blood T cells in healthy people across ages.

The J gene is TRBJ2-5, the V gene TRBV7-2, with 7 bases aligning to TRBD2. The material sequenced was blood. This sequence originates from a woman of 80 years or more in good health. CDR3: CASSPSGGYGNEQYF. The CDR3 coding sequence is TGTGCCAGTAGCCCCTCCGGGGGGTATGGCAATGAGCAGTACTTC.